These 16 T cell receptor beta chains originate from one sample sequenced in a study of blood T cell repertoires in COVID-19. Repertoires were generated with immunoSEQ multiplex PCR, while TCRdb's copy carries only in-frame clones and drops some. The data contain about 300,000 clones, around 84% of them singletons. The sample was PBMCs or T cells enriched from blood (not recorded which). The receptor source for this set is a man in his thirties or forties who had recovered from COVID-19.

The J gene is TRBJ2-2, the V gene TRBV20-1, with D unresolved. V was clipped by 6 bases and J by 2 bases, with 4 bases between them. Germline CDR1 reads DFQATT; CDR2 reads SNEGSKA (reference sequence). The CDR3 totals 11 residues. The CDR3 reads CSALNTGELFF. As DNA, the CDR3 is TGCAGTGCCTTAAACACCGGGGAGCTGTTTTTT.

The V gene is TRBV29-1, the J gene TRBJ2-3; 9 nucleotides match TRBD1. Germline lookup yields CDR1 SQVTM and CDR2 ANQGSEA. V was clipped by 6 bases and J by 6 bases; unmatched bases: 16. The CDR3 is 16 residues long. The CDR3 loop reads CSVSEGQGLYVDTQYF. The CDR3 region has the DNA TGCAGCGTCTCCGAGGGACAGGGCCTGTATGTCGATACGCAGTATTTT.

The chain is built from TRBV10-3 and TRBJ1-2, with 10 bases identical to TRBD1. With 6 bases clipped from V and 6 bases from J, the junction kept 16 bases outside the gene matches. Germline V gives CDR1 ENHRY, CDR2 SYGVKD. This CDR3 comprises 17 residues. CDR3 loop: CAISDYMGTGVSDGYTF. In nucleotides, the CDR3 is TGTGCCATCAGCGACTACATGGGGACAGGGGTGTCGGATGGCTACACCTTC.

The chain joins TRBV9 to TRBJ2-5; D ambiguous. V gave up 0 bases and J gave up 9 bases, with 15 bases separating them. The V gene's germline CDR1 is SGDLS and CDR2 YYNGEE. This CDR3 comprises 14 residues. This chain's CDR3 is CASSVGEDTAAQYF. CDR3 in DNA: TGTGCCAGCAGCGTAGGTGAGGATACGGCGGCCCAGTACTTC. Complete variable domain (other parts from reference TRBV9 and TRBJ2-5): DSGVTQTPKHLITATGQRVTLRCSPRSGDLSVYWYQQSLDQGLQFLIQYYNGEERAKGNILERFSAQQFPDLHSELNLSSLELGDSALYFCASSVGEDTAAQYFGPGTRLLVL.

The rearrangement uses TRBV4-1 and TRBJ1-2; a weak D match, TRBD1 (5 bases). The CDR3 sequence is 14 residues long. Trimming removed 2 bases from V and 4 bases from J, with 11 bases in between. The germline gives CDR1 MGHRA, CDR2 YSYEKL. CDR3 region: CASSQQSQGYGYTF. The CDR3 nucleotides are TGCGCCAGCAGCCAACAATCGCAGGGCTATGGCTACACCTTC.

This clone has just one count. This chain joins TRBV6-6 and TRBJ1-5, with D tentatively TRBD1 (6 bases). V lost 7 bases and J lost 5, with 12 bases in between. This CDR3 is built from 13 residues. The germline gives CDR1 MNHNY, CDR2 SVGAGI (reference sequence). Written as DNA, the CDR3 is TGTGCCAGCAAACTACAGGGAGATCAGCCCCAGCATTTT. Amino acids: CASKLQGDQPQHF.

The chain joins TRBV27 to TRBJ2-1; D gene uncertain. CDR3 length: 16 amino acids. Germline CDR1 is MNHEY and CDR2 is SMNVEV (reference sequence). V lost 10 bases and J lost 1, with 20 bases in between. Written as DNA, the CDR3 is TGTGCCACTTCGAGGTCTCTACCGCCTTCCTACAATGAGCAGTTCTTC. This gives the protein CATSRSLPPSYNEQFF.

This chain links TRBV18 with TRBJ2-3, with 9 bases matching TRBD1. Trimming removed 3 bases from V and 4 bases from J; junction bases left unmatched: 2. This CDR3 has 14 amino acids. Per the germline V gene, CDR1 is KGHSH and CDR2 is LQKENI. The CDR3 bases are TGTGCCAGCTCACCGGGACAGGGACCAGATACGCAGTATTTT. Amino acids: CASSPGQGPDTQYF.

Here the CDR3 DNA reads TGTGCCAGTAGTATATCGGCTACACAGGGGCCCGGATATGGCTACACCTTC. This translates into CASSISATQGPGYGYTF. The chain is built from TRBV19 and TRBJ1-2; 7 positions agree with TRBD1. V gave up 2 bases and J gave up 5 bases; unmatched junction bases: 14. The CDR3 has 17 amino acids. Germline CDR1 is LNHDA and CDR2 is SQIVND (reference sequence).

The chain recombines TRBV21-1 with TRBJ1-1; TRBD1 was called by the table and not checked on the DNA. TRBV21-1 is shown as a pseudogene. The length of the CDR3 is 14 residues. As DNA, the CDR3 is TGTGCCAGCAGCGACACAGTTATGAACACTGAAGCTTTCTTT. Translated, it gives CASSDTVMNTEAFF.

This clone was detected once. The CDR3 spells CASSIKDSSSNYGYTF. The DNA of the CDR3 is TGTGCCAGTAGTATAAAGGACAGTTCGAGTAACTATGGCTACACCTTC. The chain has TRBV19 and TRBJ1-2; D is perhaps TRBD1 (6 bases). CDR1 is LNHDA, CDR2 SQIVND, per germline (reference sequence). This CDR3 comprises 16 residues. V shed 2 bases and J shed 1 base, with 14 bases lying between them.

V is TRBV4-2 and J is TRBJ2-3; the match to TRBD2 covers 10 bases. V lost 1 base to trimming and J lost 10 bases; unmatched junction nucleotides: 11. Per germline, CDR1 LGHNA and CDR2 YNFKEQ. This CDR3 comprises 16 residues. In DNA form, the CDR3 reads TGTGCCAGCAGCCAAGGGACTAGCGGAGAACGGGTCGCGCAGTATTTT. Its translation: CASSQGTSGERVAQYF.

V usage is TRBV18 and J usage is TRBJ2-7; D is unclear. CDR3 length: 15 amino acids. Germline CDR1 reads KGHSH; CDR2 reads LQKENI. The V and J ends lost 1 base and 0 bases respectively, with 10 bases between them. CDR3 coding DNA: TGTGCCAGCTCACCACAGAGTTTAACCTCCTACGAGCAGTACTTC. It specifies CASSPQSLTSYEQYF.

This clone was found once. The gene calls are TRBV5-1 and TRBJ1-2; unclear D gene. The V end was cut by 0 bases, the J end by 7 bases, with 13 bases between. Germline V gene lookup returns CDR1 SGHRS and CDR2 YFSETQ. The CDR3 has 14 amino acids. CDR3: CASSLVSGNGGYTF. Written as DNA, the CDR3 is TGCGCCAGCAGCTTGGTCTCCGGGAACGGTGGCTACACCTTC.

The rearrangement links TRBV6-5 to TRBJ1-4; the D is unclear. The V end lost 7 bases, the J end lost 5 bases, and 11 bases lay between the germline ends. The CDR3 loop spans 13 amino acids. Germline CDR1 MNHEY, CDR2 SVGAGI. In DNA, the CDR3 is TGTGCCAGCACCCCGAGAGTCAATGAAAAACTGTTTTTT. Its protein product is CASTPRVNEKLFF.

This clone was seen only a few times. The V gene is TRBV27, the J gene TRBJ2-2, with a tentative D call TRBD1 (6 bases). V shed 3 bases and J shed 3 bases, with 14 bases lying between them. The CDR3 covers 16 residues. From germline, CDR1 is MNHEY and CDR2 SMNVEV (reference sequence). The CDR3 reads CASSLQGMSDTGELFF. In DNA, the CDR3 is TGTGCCAGCAGTTTGCAGGGGATGTCCGACACCGGGGAGCTGTTTTTT.